Below are 18 T cell receptor beta chains sequenced from a single sample in a study of shared clonotypes between healthy human individuals. Produced via immunoSEQ multiplex PCR; TCRdb's table is partial and in-frame only. Of 950,000 to 1,300,000 clones listed, about 75% were seen once; the top ten hold approximately 1.5%. The sample comprised memory CD4+ T cells sorted from blood. Regarding subset: CD45RA-negative fraction. These receptors were collected from a young man in good health.

This clone was detected only once. The genes are TRBV2 and TRBJ2-1; tentatively, D is TRBD1 or TRBD2 (5 bases each). From germline, CDR1 is SNHLY and CDR2 FYNNEI. V was trimmed by 5 bases and J by 3 bases, leaving 11 bases between them. This CDR3 is 14 amino acids long. The CDR3 loop is CASSRDQHYNEQFF. DNA of the CDR3: TGTGCCAGCAGTCGGGACCAGCACTACAATGAGCAGTTCTTC.

CDR3 nucleotides: TGTGCCAGCAGCAAACGACCGGGTCCAGGGGTTTATGGCTACACCTTC. It specifies CASSKRPGPGVYGYTF. The chain employs TRBV7-8 and TRBJ1-2, with D maybe TRBD1 (6 bases). The length of the CDR3 is 16 residues. The germline V gene has CDR1 SGHVS and CDR2 FQNEAQ. Deletions cut 5 bases from V and 5 bases from J, with 21 bases between.

The V gene is TRBV25-1, the J gene TRBJ2-1; 9 bases fit TRBD2. The germline V gene has CDR1 MGHDK and CDR2 SYGVNS. The CDR3 has 15 residues. The J segment lost 8 bases and the V segment lost 4 bases, leaving 9 bases of the junction unmatched. This CDR3 reads CASSVPRGRAHEQFF. The CDR3 DNA reads TGTGCCAGCAGTGTCCCTCGCGGGAGGGCCCATGAGCAGTTCTTC. The entire variable domain, with the rest obtained from reference TRBV25-1 and TRBJ2-1, is as follows: EADIYQTPRYLVIGTGKKITLECSQTMGHDKMYWYQQDPGMELHLIHYSYGVNSTEKGDLSSESTVSRIRTEHFPLTLESARPSHTSQYLCASSVPRGRAHEQFFGPGTRLTVL.

This chain connects TRBV29-1 to TRBJ2-7, with D possibly matching TRBD1 (6 bases). This CDR3 spans 14 amino acids. Trimming left V 0 bases short and J 3 bases short, with 12 bases between. Per germline, CDR1 SQVTM and CDR2 ANQGSEA. CDR3 residues: CSVEEQGPFYEQYF. The CDR3 coding sequence is TGCAGCGTTGAAGAACAGGGACCATTCTACGAGCAGTACTTC.

The chain recombines TRBV14 with TRBJ1-2; possible D gene TRBD1, 5 bases. V was shortened by 4 bases and J by 7 bases, with 16 bases between the two germline ends. Germline CDR1 SGHDN, CDR2 FVKESK. The CDR3 consists of 14 residues. CDR3 amino acids: CASSRETRVGGYTF. The DNA of the CDR3 is TGTGCCAGCAGCCGAGAAACCAGGGTCGGTGGCTACACCTTC.

V is TRBV11-2 and J is TRBJ2-5, with D maybe TRBD1 (6 bases). The CDR3 loop spans 15 amino acids. Germline V gene data show CDR1 as SGHAT and CDR2 as FQNNGV. Deletions cut 7 bases from V and 6 bases from J, with 21 bases between. The CDR3 protein is CASTPGWQGRQTQYF. In nucleotides, the CDR3 is TGTGCCAGCACCCCCGGGTGGCAGGGGAGACAGACCCAGTACTTC.

This chain joins TRBV28 and TRBJ2-3, with D perhaps matching TRBD1 or TRBD2 (6 bases each). CDR3 length: 13 amino acids. The V and J ends lost 10 bases and 5 bases respectively, with 16 bases between them. Germline V lookup: CDR1 MDHEN, CDR2 SYDVKM. DNA for the CDR3: TGTGCCACCTCAAAGGGGGGAAGAGATACGCAGTATTTT. Its translation is CATSKGGRDTQYF.

The chain combines TRBV28 with TRBJ2-7; D unclear. There are 14 residues in the CDR3. V was shortened by 2 bases and J by 3 bases, with 11 bases between the two germline ends. Germline lookup yields CDR1 MDHEN and CDR2 SYDVKM. DNA of the CDR3: TGTGCCAGCAGTTTAAAGGGCATATACTACGAGCAGTACTTC. This gives the protein CASSLKGIYYEQYF.

The rearrangement links TRBV19 to TRBJ2-7; D not certain. Trimming removed 6 bases from V and 6 bases from J, with 12 bases in between. This CDR3 is built from 12 residues. Germline-derived CDR1 and CDR2 are LNHDA and SQIVND (reference sequence). The chain's CDR3 is CASRIPGGEQYF. CDR3 bases: TGTGCCAGTAGGATTCCGGGCGGCGAGCAGTACTTC.

J is TRBJ2-5 and V is TRBV5-4; 7 nucleotides match TRBD1. The CDR3 totals 13 residues. Germline values: CDR1 SGHNT, CDR2 YYREEE (reference sequence). The trim removed 6 bases at V and 4 bases at J, leaving 6 bases unmatched. In DNA form, the CDR3 reads TGTGCCAGCACCCGGACAGGAGGAGAGACCCAGTACTTC. Encoded protein: CASTRTGGETQYF.

The table lists this clone with a count of one. The chain has TRBV5-4 and TRBJ2-7, with 7 bases lining up with TRBD1. Trimming at V came to 5 bases and at J to 5 bases, leaving 7 bases not matched to a gene. CDR1 SGHNT and CDR2 YYREEE come from the germline V gene (reference sequence). This CDR3 comprises 13 residues. CDR3 in amino acids: CASRHKGAHEQYF. CDR3 coding DNA: TGTGCCAGCAGACATAAGGGGGCCCACGAGCAGTACTTC. Using reference TRBV5-4 and TRBJ2-7 for the parts outside the CDR3, the full variable domain is ETGVTQSPTHLIKTRGQQVTLRCSSQSGHNTVSWYQQALGQGPQFIFQYYREEENGRGNFPPRFSGLQFPNYSSELNVNALELDDSALYLCASRHKGAHEQYFGPGTRLTVT.

The chain joins TRBV7-2 to TRBJ2-5; 8 nucleotides line up with TRBD2. The CDR3 spans 16 residues. The ends lost 7 bases at V and 7 bases at J; junction bases unmatched: 17. Per the germline V gene, CDR1 is SGHTA and CDR2 is FQGNSA. The DNA of the CDR3 is TGTGCCAGCACCCCGGTCCGGGGGGGCCTTTTAGGGACCCAGTACTTC. Encoded protein: CASTPVRGGLLGTQYF.

The chain recombines TRBV7-2 with TRBJ2-3, with TRBD1 matching over 7 bases. CDR3 length: 13 residues. V shed 5 bases and J 5 bases; nucleotides not matched to a gene: 4. The germline V gene encodes CDR1 SGHTA and CDR2 FQGNSA. CDR3 bases: TGTGCCAGCAGCGGCCAGGGGGTAGATACGCAGTATTTT. It translates to CASSGQGVDTQYF.

J is TRBJ2-5 and V is TRBV18; no firm D call. The germline gives CDR1 KGHSH, CDR2 LQKENI. The germline V and J ends were trimmed by 6 bases and 4 bases, with 12 bases remaining between them. CDR3 size: 13 residues. The CDR3, as DNA: TGTGCCAGCTCCCTTGGGCAAGCAGAGACCCAGTACTTC. Encoded protein: CASSLGQAETQYF.

For the CDR3, the DNA is TGTGCCAGCAGACGCGTGGTGGTAGCGGGAGCCGGGGAGCTGTTTTTT. Its protein product is CASRRVVVAGAGELFF. The V gene is TRBV7-9, the J gene TRBJ2-2, with 9 bases matching TRBD2. The CDR3 is made up of 16 amino acids. Germline values: CDR1 SEHNR, CDR2 FQNEAQ (reference sequence). V dropped 6 bases and J dropped 6; count of bases not matched to a gene: 11. Full variable domain (remainder filled in from reference TRBV7-9 and TRBJ2-2): DTGVSQNPRHKITKRGQNVTFRCDPISEHNRLYWYRQTLGQGPEFLTYFQNEAQLEKSRLLSDRFSAERPKGSFSTLEIQRTEQGDSAMYLCASRRVVVAGAGELFFGEGSRLTVL.

The genes are TRBV6-1 and TRBJ1-2; D gene ambiguous. CDR1 and CDR2 (germline): MNHNS, SASEGT. The germline V and J ends were trimmed by 7 bases and 1 base, with 16 bases remaining between them. The CDR3 sequence is 15 residues long. CDR3 bases: TGTGCCAGCATCCCGCAGGAGGCGGGTAACTATGGCTACACCTTC. It yields the protein CASIPQEAGNYGYTF.

In its sample, this clone was seen many times. The chain recombines TRBV10-3 with TRBJ2-3; D perhaps matches TRBD1 (6 bases). Trimming left V 7 bases short and J 2 bases short, with 16 bases between. The CDR3 totals 15 residues. Per germline, CDR1 ENHRY and CDR2 SYGVKD. CDR3 coding DNA: TGTGCCATCAACTCGGGACATCAGAACACAGATACGCAGTATTTT. Its protein is CAINSGHQNTDTQYF.

The chain uses TRBV10-3 and TRBJ1-3; D remains ambiguous. The V end lost 5 bases, the J end lost 0 bases, and 11 bases lay between the germline ends. The CDR3 is 15 amino acids. Germline CDR1 reads ENHRY; CDR2 reads SYGVKD. This chain's CDR3 is CAISLDPRSGNTIYF. The CDR3 DNA reads as TGTGCCATCAGTTTGGACCCGCGCTCTGGAAACACCATATATTTT.